The clone carrying this T cell receptor (beta chain) was observed once. This sample stems from a study of cytomegalovirus exposure and HLA in healthy donors. Germline loops: CDR1 SGHTA, CDR2 FQGNSA. Trimming shortened V by 1 base and J by 0 bases, and 3 bases separated the two germline ends. This CDR3 contains 13 residues. Vbeta (60) and Jbeta (13) primers were used in the PCR. Clones were read by immunoSEQ multiplex PCR, and TCRdb kept only the in-frame ones, dropping some. The sample consists of about 170,000 clones, around 83% of them appearing once. The sequence came from a man under 40 in good health and CMV-seropositive. Sequencing was carried out using PBMCs. The V and J genes are TRBV7-2 and TRBJ2-5; unclear D gene. CDR3 protein: CASSLGNQETQYF. The DNA for the CDR3 is TGTGCCAGCAGCTTAGGTAACCAAGAGACCCAGTACTTC. Full variable domain (remainder filled in from reference TRBV7-2 and TRBJ2-5): GAGVSQSPSNKVTEKGKDVELRCDPISGHTALYWYRQSLGQGLEFLIYFQGNSAPDKSGLPSDRFSAERTGGSVSTLTIQRTQQEDSAVYLCASSLGNQETQYFGPGTRLLVL.